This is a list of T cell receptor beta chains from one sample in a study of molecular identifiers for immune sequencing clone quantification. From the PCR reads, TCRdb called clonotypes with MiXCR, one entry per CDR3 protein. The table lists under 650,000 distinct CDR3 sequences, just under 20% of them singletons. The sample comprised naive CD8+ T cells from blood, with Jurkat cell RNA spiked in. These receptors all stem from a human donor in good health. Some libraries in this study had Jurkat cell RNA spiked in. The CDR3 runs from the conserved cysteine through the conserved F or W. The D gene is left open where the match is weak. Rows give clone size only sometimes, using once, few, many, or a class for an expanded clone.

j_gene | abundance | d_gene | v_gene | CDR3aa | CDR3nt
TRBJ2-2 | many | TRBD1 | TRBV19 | CASSIRDRGTLANTGELFF | TGTGCCAGTAGTATACGGGACAGGGGTACTTTGGCGAACACCGGGGAGCTGTTTTTT
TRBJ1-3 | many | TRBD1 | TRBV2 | CASRAGTGNGNTIYF | TGTGCCAGCAGAGCCGGGACAGGCAATGGAAACACCATATATTTT
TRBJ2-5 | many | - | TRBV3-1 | CASSHRERSPGETQYF | TGTGCCAGCAGCCATAGGGAAAGAAGCCCGGGCGAGACCCAGTACTTC
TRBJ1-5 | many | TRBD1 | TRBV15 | CATSSGTGAPGQPQHF | TGTGCCACCAGCAGCGGGACAGGGGCTCCAGGGCAGCCCCAGCATTTT
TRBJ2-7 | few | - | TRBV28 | CASLTGISLTYEQYF | TGTGCCAGCCTCACCGGGATATCGTTGACGTACGAGCAGTACTTC
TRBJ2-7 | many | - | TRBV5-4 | CASSEGDGYEQYF | TGTGCCAGCAGCGAAGGGGACGGCTACGAGCAGTACTTC
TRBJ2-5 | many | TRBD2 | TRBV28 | CASSFHGREVPKETQYF | TGTGCCAGCAGTTTTCATGGGAGGGAGGTACCAAAAGAGACCCAGTACTTC
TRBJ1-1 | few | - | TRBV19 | CASSMVNAEAFF | TGTGCCAGTAGTATGGTGAACGCTGAAGCTTTCTTT
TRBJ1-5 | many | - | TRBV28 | CASSSRRGIAAQHF | TGTGCCAGCAGTTCCCGCAGGGGTATCGCAGCCCAGCATTTT
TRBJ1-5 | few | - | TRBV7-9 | CASSSTDTLEDQPQHF | TGTGCCAGCAGCTCGACAGATACACTAGAGGATCAGCCCCAGCATTTT
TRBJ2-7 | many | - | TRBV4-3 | CASSQDQDSYEQYF | TGCGCCAGCAGCCAAGACCAGGACTCCTACGAGCAGTACTTC
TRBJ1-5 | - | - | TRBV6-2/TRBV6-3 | CASSDDPGLSNQPQHF | TGTGCCAGCAGTGACGACCCGGGATTGAGCAATCAGCCCCAGCATTTT
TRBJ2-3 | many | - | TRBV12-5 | CASGLQTLSWDTGFSTDTQYF | TGTGCTAGTGGTTTGCAAACTTTGTCGTGGGACACCGGATTTAGCACAGATACGCAGTATTTT
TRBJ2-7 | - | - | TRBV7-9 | CASSRYTYEQYF | TGTGCCAGCAGCCGATACACCTACGAGCAGTACTTC
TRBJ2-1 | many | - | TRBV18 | CASSPSSRSSYNEQFF | TGTGCCAGCTCACCTAGTAGCAGGTCCTCCTACAATGAGCAGTTCTTC
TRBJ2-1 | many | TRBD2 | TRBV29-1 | CSVELLAGVSWEQFF | TGCAGCGTTGAACTGCTAGCGGGGGTGTCTTGGGAGCAGTTCTTC
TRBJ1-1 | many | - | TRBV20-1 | CSARDSPGRTEAFF | TGCAGTGCTAGAGATTCCCCAGGGAGGACTGAAGCTTTCTTT
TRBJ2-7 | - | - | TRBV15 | CATSRPSLNYEQYF | TGTGCCACCAGCAGGCCGTCCTTAAATTACGAGCAGTACTTC
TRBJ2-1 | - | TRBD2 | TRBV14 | CASSDLAGAHNEQFF | TGTGCCAGCAGTGATCTAGCGGGGGCCCACAATGAGCAGTTCTTC
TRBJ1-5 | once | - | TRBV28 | CASSFIPGANQPQHF | TGTGCCAGCAGTTTCATCCCGGGGGCGAATCAGCCCCAGCATTTT
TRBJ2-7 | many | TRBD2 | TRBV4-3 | CASSQGTSVSYEQYF | TGCGCCAGCAGCCAAGGGACTAGCGTCTCCTACGAGCAGTACTTC
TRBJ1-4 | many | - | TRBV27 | CAAGPPVGVGKLFF | TGTGCCGCAGGCCCGCCGGTGGGCGTTGGAAAACTGTTTTTT
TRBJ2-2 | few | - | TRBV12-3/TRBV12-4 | CASSSLALTGELFF | TGTGCCAGCAGCTCTCTCGCCCTAACCGGGGAGCTGTTTTTT
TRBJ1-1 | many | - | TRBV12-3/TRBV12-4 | CASSFSPGGTEAFF | TGTGCCAGCAGTTTTAGTCCGGGAGGTACTGAAGCTTTCTTT
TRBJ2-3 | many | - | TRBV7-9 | CASNLGRTDTQYF | TGTGCCAGCAACCTGGGGCGCACAGATACGCAGTATTTT
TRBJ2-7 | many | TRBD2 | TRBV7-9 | CASSLPSGGVLEQYF | TGTGCCAGCAGCTTACCCAGCGGGGGGGTCCTCGAGCAGTACTTC
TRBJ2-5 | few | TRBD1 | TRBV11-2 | CASSLVGQGRTQYF | TGTGCCAGCAGCTTAGTGGGACAGGGCAGGACCCAGTACTTC
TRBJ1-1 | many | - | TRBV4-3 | CASSPGMGAGYTEAFF | TGCGCCAGCAGCCCGGGGATGGGGGCAGGTTACACTGAAGCTTTCTTT
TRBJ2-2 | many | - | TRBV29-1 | CSVIRGDTGELFF | TGCAGCGTGATTCGCGGGGACACCGGGGAGCTGTTTTTT
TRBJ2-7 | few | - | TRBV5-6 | CASSLVDGGLSSYEQYF | TGTGCCAGCAGCTTGGTAGACGGGGGGCTTAGCTCCTACGAGCAGTACTTC
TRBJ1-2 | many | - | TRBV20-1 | CSAREGDGYTF | TGCAGTGCTAGAGAGGGGGATGGCTACACCTTC
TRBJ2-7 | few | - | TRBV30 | CAWSQVGGRYEYEQYF | TGTGCCTGGAGTCAGGTTGGAGGGAGATACGAGTACGAGCAGTACTTC
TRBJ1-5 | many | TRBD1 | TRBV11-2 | CASSSRDSSNQPQHF | TGTGCCAGCAGCTCCCGGGACAGCAGCAATCAGCCCCAGCATTTT
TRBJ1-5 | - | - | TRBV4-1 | CASGHYEGRNQPQHF | TGCGCCAGCGGCCATTATGAGGGGAGAAATCAGCCCCAGCATTTT
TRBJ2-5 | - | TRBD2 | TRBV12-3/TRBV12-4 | CASSLPPLAGGGETQYF | TGTGCCAGCAGTTTACCTCCCCTAGCGGGGGGGGGGGAGACCCAGTACTTC
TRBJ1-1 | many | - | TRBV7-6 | CASIPSSSDIEAFF | TGTGCCAGCATCCCCAGTTCATCCGACATTGAAGCTTTCTTT
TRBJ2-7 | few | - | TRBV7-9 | CASSLFRQGNGEQYF | TGTGCCAGCAGCTTATTCCGGCAGGGCAACGGCGAGCAGTACTTC
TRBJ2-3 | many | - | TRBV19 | CASTALSGDTQYF | TGTGCCAGTACCGCATTAAGCGGGGATACGCAGTATTTT
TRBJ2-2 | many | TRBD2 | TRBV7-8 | CASSRLLARNTGELFF | TGTGCCAGCAGCCGCTTACTAGCGAGAAACACCGGGGAGCTGTTTTTT
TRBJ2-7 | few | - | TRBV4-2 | CASSQDWVGLSTYEQYF | TGTGCCAGCAGCCAAGATTGGGTGGGACTGTCAACCTACGAGCAGTACTTC
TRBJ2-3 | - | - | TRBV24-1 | CATSDTDGITDTQYF | TGTGCCACCAGTGATACAGACGGTATCACAGATACGCAGTATTTT
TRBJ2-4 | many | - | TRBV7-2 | CASSLGGLENIQYF | TGTGCCAGCAGCTTAGGTGGTCTCGAAAACATTCAGTACTTC
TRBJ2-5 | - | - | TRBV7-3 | CASGLVGGGWETQYF | TGTGCCAGCGGCTTAGTGGGTGGGGGCTGGGAGACCCAGTACTTC
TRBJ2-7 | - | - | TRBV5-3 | CAVTRRELEQYF | TGTGCCGTCACGAGGCGGGAACTCGAGCAGTACTTC
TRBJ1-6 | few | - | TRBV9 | CASSGGDYSPLHF | TGTGCCAGCAGCGGGGGTGACTATTCACCCCTCCACTTT
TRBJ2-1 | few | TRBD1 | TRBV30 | CAWKIVQGFYNEQFF | TGTGCCTGGAAAATTGTACAGGGGTTCTACAATGAGCAGTTCTTC
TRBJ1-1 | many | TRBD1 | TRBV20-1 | CSARPHRGGVTEAFF | TGCAGTGCTAGACCACACAGGGGTGGGGTCACTGAAGCTTTCTTT
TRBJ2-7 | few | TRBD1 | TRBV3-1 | CASSETGQIYEQYF | TGTGCCAGCAGCGAAACGGGACAGATCTACGAGCAGTACTTC
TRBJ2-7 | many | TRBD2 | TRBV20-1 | CSARRAGGAYEQYF | TGCAGTGCGAGGCGGGCGGGAGGGGCCTACGAGCAGTACTTC
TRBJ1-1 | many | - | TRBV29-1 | CSVDLNAEAFF | TGCAGCGTTGACCTAAACGCTGAAGCTTTCTTT
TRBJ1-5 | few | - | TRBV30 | CAWSRLQGVGNQPQHF | TGTGCCTGGAGTCGACTACAGGGCGTCGGCAATCAGCCCCAGCATTTT
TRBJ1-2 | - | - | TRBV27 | CASSLRQANYGYTF | TGTGCCAGCAGTTTAAGACAGGCTAACTATGGCTACACCTTC
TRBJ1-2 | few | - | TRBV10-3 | CAISESRGEYGYTF | TGTGCCATCAGTGAGTCTAGAGGCGAGTATGGCTACACCTTC
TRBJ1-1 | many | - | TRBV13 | CASSLSGRGAPEAFF | TGTGCCAGCAGCTTAAGTGGACGGGGGGCCCCTGAAGCTTTCTTT
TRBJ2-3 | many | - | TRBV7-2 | CASSEMRTDTQYF | TGTGCCAGCAGCGAGATGCGCACAGATACGCAGTATTTT